The present T cell receptor beta chain was sequenced within a study of shared T cell receptors in the human thymus. Trimming removed 1 base from V and 10 bases from J, with 13 bases in between. Germline V gene data show CDR1 as MDHEN and CDR2 as SYDVKM. The CDR3 runs 13 residues. Libraries were prepared by immunoSEQ multiplex PCR; TCRdb keeps only in-frame clonotypes and omits some of them. This table has 500,000 to 850,000 clones, about 90% appearing once. These data were also filed under a second study, of human thymus T cells. As that study records: Obtained as resections during corrective heart surgery, the thymus tissue was then studied. In thymic and blood repertoires alike, V and J usage looked biased. Highly overlapping thymic repertoires in unrelated individuals were reported by related research.

The clonotype comes from a boy in the first two years of life with a congenital heart defect. The sequencing sample was made of thymocytes. The chain is built from TRBV28 and TRBJ1-1; weak D call: TRBD1 (5 bases). The CDR3 protein is CASSLSTVRGAFF. The CDR3 DNA follows: TGTGCCAGCAGTTTATCGACGGTAAGGGGAGCTTTCTTT. The variable domain in full, completed from reference TRBV28 and TRBJ1-1, reads DVKVTQSSRYLVKRTGEKVFLECVQDMDHENMFWYRQDPGLGLRLIYFSYDVKMKEKGDIPEGYSVSREKKERFSLILESASTNQTSMYLCASSLSTVRGAFFGQGTRLTVV.